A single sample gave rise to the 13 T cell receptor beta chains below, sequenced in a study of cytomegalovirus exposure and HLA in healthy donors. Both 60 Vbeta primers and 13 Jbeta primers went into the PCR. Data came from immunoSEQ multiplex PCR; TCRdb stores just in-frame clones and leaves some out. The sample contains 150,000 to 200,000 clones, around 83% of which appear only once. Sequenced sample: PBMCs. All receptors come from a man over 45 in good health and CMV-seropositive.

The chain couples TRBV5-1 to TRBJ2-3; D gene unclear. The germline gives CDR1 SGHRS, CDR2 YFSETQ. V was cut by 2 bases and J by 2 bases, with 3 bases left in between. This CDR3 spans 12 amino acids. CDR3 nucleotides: TGCGCCAGCAGCTTATACACAGATACGCAGTATTTT. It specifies CASSLYTDTQYF.

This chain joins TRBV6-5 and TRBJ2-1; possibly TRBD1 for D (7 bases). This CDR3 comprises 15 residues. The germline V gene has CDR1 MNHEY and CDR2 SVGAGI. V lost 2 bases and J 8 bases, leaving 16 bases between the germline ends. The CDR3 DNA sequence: TGTGCCAGCAGTTACATGACAGGGAGGTCCTATGAGCAGTTCTTC. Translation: CASSYMTGRSYEQFF.

The CDR3 loop reads CASSPGEGSNQPQHF. The CDR3 DNA sequence: TGCGCCAGCAGCCCAGGGGAAGGCAGCAATCAGCCCCAGCATTTT. J is TRBJ1-5 and V is TRBV4-1, with D perhaps TRBD1 (6 bases). Trimming took 4 bases from V and 1 from J, leaving 11 bases between them. Per germline, CDR1 MGHRA and CDR2 YSYEKL. This CDR3 spans 15 amino acids.

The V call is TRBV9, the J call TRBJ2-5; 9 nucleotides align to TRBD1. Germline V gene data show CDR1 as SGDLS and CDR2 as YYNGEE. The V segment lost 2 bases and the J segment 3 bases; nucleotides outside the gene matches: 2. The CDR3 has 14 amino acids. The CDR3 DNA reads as TGTGCCAGCAGCGTCTGGACAGGGGAAGAGACCCAGTACTTC. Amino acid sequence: CASSVWTGEETQYF. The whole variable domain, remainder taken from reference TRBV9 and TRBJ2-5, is DSGVTQTPKHLITATGQRVTLRCSPRSGDLSVYWYQQSLDQGLQFLIQYYNGEERAKGNILERFSAQQFPDLHSELNLSSLELGDSALYFCASSVWTGEETQYFGPGTRLLVL.

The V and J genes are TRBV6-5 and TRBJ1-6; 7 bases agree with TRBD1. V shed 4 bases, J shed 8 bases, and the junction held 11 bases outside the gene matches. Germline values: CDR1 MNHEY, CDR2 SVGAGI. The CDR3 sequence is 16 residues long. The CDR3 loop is CASSSWTGAADSPLHF. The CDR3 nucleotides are TGTGCCAGCAGTTCCTGGACAGGCGCGGCGGATTCACCCCTCCACTTT.

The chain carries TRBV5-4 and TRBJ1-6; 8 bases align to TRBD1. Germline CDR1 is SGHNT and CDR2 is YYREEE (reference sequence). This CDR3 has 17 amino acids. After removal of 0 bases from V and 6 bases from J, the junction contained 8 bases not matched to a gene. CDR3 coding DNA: TGTGCCAGCAGCTTGGGCGGACAGGGAAGGGGTAATTCACCCCTCCACTTT. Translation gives CASSLGGQGRGNSPLHF.

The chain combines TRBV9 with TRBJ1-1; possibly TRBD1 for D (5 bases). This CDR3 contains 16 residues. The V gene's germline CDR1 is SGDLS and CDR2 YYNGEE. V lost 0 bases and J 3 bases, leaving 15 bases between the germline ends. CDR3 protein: CASSVGEGTWDTEAFF. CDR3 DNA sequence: TGTGCCAGCAGCGTAGGGGAGGGGACCTGGGACACTGAAGCTTTCTTT.

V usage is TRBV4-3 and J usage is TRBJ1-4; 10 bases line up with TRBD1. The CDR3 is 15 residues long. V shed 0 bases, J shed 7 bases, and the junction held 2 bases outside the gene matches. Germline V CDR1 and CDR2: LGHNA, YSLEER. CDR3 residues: CASSQERDRGEKLFF. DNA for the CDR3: TGCGCCAGCAGCCAAGAAAGGGACAGGGGTGAAAAACTGTTTTTT.

Written as DNA, the CDR3 is TGTGCCAGCAGCGTAGGAGGGGGGGCCAGTAATGAGCAGTTCTTC. Protein sequence: CASSVGGGASNEQFF. This sequence joins TRBV9 and TRBJ2-1; a weak D match, TRBD2 (7 bases). The CDR3 extends over 15 amino acids. Between the trimmed V and J ends, which lost 0 bases and 7 bases, there was a span of 14 bases. Germline CDR1 reads SGDLS; CDR2 reads YYNGEE.

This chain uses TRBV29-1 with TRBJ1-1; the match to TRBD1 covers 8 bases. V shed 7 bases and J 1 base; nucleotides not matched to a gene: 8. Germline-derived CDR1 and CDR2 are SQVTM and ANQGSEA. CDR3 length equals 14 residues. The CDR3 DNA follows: TGCAGCGCGCGGACAGGGACAACGAACACTGAAGCTTTCTTT. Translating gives CSARTGTTNTEAFF.

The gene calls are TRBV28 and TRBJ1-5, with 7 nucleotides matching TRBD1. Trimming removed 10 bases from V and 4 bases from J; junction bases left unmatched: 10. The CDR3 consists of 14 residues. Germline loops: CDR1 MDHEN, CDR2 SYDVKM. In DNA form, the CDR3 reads TGTGCCACCAAGACCGGGACAGCAAATCAGCCCCAGCATTTT. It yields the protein CATKTGTANQPQHF. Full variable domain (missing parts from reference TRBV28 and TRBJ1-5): DVKVTQSSRYLVKRTGEKVFLECVQDMDHENMFWYRQDPGLGLRLIYFSYDVKMKEKGDIPEGYSVSREKKERFSLILESASTNQTSMYLCATKTGTANQPQHFGDGTRLSIL.

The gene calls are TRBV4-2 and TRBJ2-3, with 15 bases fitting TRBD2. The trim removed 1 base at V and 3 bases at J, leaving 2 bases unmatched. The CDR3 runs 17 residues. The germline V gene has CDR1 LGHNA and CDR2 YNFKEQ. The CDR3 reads CASSQAGTSGGTDTQYF. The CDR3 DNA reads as TGTGCCAGCAGCCAAGCGGGGACTAGCGGGGGGACAGATACGCAGTATTTT.

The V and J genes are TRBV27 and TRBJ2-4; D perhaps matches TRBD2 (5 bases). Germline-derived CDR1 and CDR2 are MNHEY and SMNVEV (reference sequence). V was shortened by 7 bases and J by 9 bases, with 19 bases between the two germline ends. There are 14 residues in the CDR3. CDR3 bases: TGTGCCAGCAAGGGATTTAGCGTTGACGTCATTCAGTACTTC. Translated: CASKGFSVDVIQYF.